A single sample is the source of the 26 T cell receptor beta chains below, sequenced in a study of T-cell reconstitution after alpha-beta-depleted transplantation in children. The authors prepared the TCRbeta library with unique molecular identifiers. Each CDR3 protein is one row after TCRdb ran MiXCR on the PCR reads. The sample comprises around 500,000 distinct CDR3 sequences, around 12% of which are singletons, and about 5% rests with the top ten. The sequencing here drew on PBMCs from the stem cell graft donor, taken from the stem cell graft. These receptors were collected from a human donor who donated a stem cell graft to a child with combined immunodeficiency.

This clonotype turned up a few times. V is TRBV12-3 or TRBV12-4 and J is TRBJ1-1; D is undetermined. The CDR3 consists of 13 residues. The ends were cut back, 4 bases at V and 1 base at J, with 7 bases in the middle. CDR3 DNA: TGTGCCAGCAGTTCGACAAAGAACACTGAAGCTTTCTTT. This encodes CASSSTKNTEAFF.

The rearrangement links TRBV7-9 to TRBJ1-2, with 9 positions matching TRBD1. The CDR3 totals 13 residues. The germline CDR1 and CDR2 sequences are SEHNR and FQNEAQ (reference sequence). Trimming at V came to 6 bases and at J to 8 bases, leaving 7 bases not matched to a gene. DNA of the CDR3: TGTGCCAGCAGTCCGACAGGGGGTGGCGGCTACACCTTC. It encodes CASSPTGGGGYTF.

This chain uses TRBV2 with TRBJ2-3; D perhaps matches TRBD1 (6 bases). The CDR3 runs to 13 residues. Germline V gives CDR1 SNHLY, CDR2 FYNNEI. Trimming removed 10 bases from V and 2 bases from J, with 13 bases in between. The CDR3, as DNA: TGTGCCACCCTGGGACACGCCACAGATACGCAGTATTTT. Translating gives CATLGHATDTQYF.

A few counts support this clonotype. Here the CDR3 reads CASSRGAEETQYF. CDR3 in DNA: TGTGCCAGCAGCCGCGGGGCCGAAGAGACCCAGTACTTC. This chain uses TRBV7-8 with TRBJ2-5; D perhaps matches TRBD2 (6 bases). CDR1 and CDR2 from the germline V gene are SGHVS and FQNEAQ. The CDR3 runs to 13 residues. Trimming removed 5 bases at V and 3 bases at J, with 10 bases between.

In this sample, this clonotype turned up a few times. The CDR3 loop is CATTPGLAGAGDTQYF. In DNA, the CDR3 is TGTGCCACCACACCGGGACTAGCGGGAGCGGGAGATACGCAGTATTTT. The chain has TRBV2 and TRBJ2-3; 14 nucleotides agree with TRBD2. Germline CDR1 and CDR2: SNHLY and FYNNEI. The V gene end was trimmed by 10 bases and the J gene end by 5 bases; junction bases not matched to a gene: 11. CDR3 length equals 16 residues.

This clonotype was counted between two and nine times. The V call is TRBV29-1, the J call TRBJ1-1; maybe TRBD1 (6 bases). Germline V CDR1 and CDR2: SQVTM, ANQGSEA. The CDR3 is 15 residues long. V was shortened by 4 bases and J by 0 bases, with 15 bases between the two germline ends. For the CDR3, the DNA is TGCAGCGTTGGGGGGGGTGGACAGCTGAACACTGAAGCTTTCTTT. It translates to CSVGGGGQLNTEAFF.

The sample holds a few counts of this clonotype. The chain uses TRBV12-3 or TRBV12-4 and TRBJ2-5; D remains ambiguous. Trimming removed 5 bases at V and 2 bases at J, with 12 bases between. The CDR3 has 14 residues. CDR3 residues: CASSKTQKQETQYF. The CDR3 DNA is TGTGCCAGCAGTAAGACTCAGAAGCAAGAGACCCAGTACTTC.

This clonotype was observed a handful of times. This chain's CDR3 is CASSIGTGYQPQHF. The CDR3 nucleotides are TGTGCCAGTAGTATAGGGACAGGGTATCAGCCCCAGCATTTT. The chain recombines TRBV19 with TRBJ1-5, with 8 bases lining up with TRBD1. Germline loops: CDR1 LNHDA, CDR2 SQIVND (reference sequence). V lost 1 base and J lost 5; bases outside the gene matches: 1. The CDR3 spans 14 residues.

This clonotype showed up just a few times. The V call is TRBV12-3 or TRBV12-4, the J call TRBJ2-5; D remains ambiguous. CDR3 length: 13 amino acids. Trimming took off 3 bases at V and 2 bases at J, with 7 bases between the two ends. The CDR3 spells CASSFRLQETQYF. The CDR3 coding sequence is TGTGCCAGCAGTTTCAGGCTGCAAGAGACCCAGTACTTC.

Many counts were recorded for this clonotype. The rearrangement uses TRBV20-1 and TRBJ2-3, with TRBD2 matching 7 bases. The V gene's germline CDR1 is DFQATT and CDR2 SNEGSKA (reference sequence). The CDR3 length is 15 residues. V dropped 2 bases and J dropped 2; count of bases not matched to a gene: 7. The CDR3 protein is CSARPTRGYTDTQYF. The DNA for the CDR3 is TGCAGTGCTAGACCGACGCGGGGGTACACAGATACGCAGTATTTT.

The rearrangement uses TRBV9 and TRBJ2-5, with D hard to call. Trimming shortened V by 4 bases and J by 4 bases, and 17 bases separated the two germline ends. Germline CDR1 reads SGDLS; CDR2 reads YYNGEE. The CDR3 has 15 residues. The CDR3 bases are TGTGCCAGCAGCCCCCACGGTGCCATTGGAGAGACCCAGTACTTC. Translating gives CASSPHGAIGETQYF.

This clonotype has at least ten counts. The chain is built from TRBV18 and TRBJ2-7; 7 nucleotides line up with TRBD1. The CDR3 runs 16 residues. The trim removed 4 bases at V and 3 bases at J, leaving 12 bases unmatched. CDR1 KGHSH and CDR2 LQKENI come from the germline V gene. CDR3 DNA: TGTGCCAGCTCACAGAGACAGGGCAGGGATATCTACGAGCAGTACTTC. Translating gives CASSQRQGRDIYEQYF.

In its sample, this clonotype was seen many times. The V and J genes are TRBV5-1 and TRBJ1-2, with 9 bases identical to TRBD1. With 0 bases clipped from V and 6 bases from J, the junction kept 6 bases outside the gene matches. Germline-derived CDR1 and CDR2 are SGHRS and YFSETQ. CDR3 length equals 15 residues. The CDR3 nucleotides are TGCGCCAGCAGCTTGGGGGACAGGGACCTTCATGGCTACACCTTC. Its protein is CASSLGDRDLHGYTF.

This clonotype was counted ten times or more. The chain combines TRBV6-5 with TRBJ2-7; no reliable D call. The CDR3 has 12 amino acids. Trimming took 2 bases from V and 5 from J, leaving 7 bases between them. The germline gives CDR1 MNHEY, CDR2 SVGAGI. CDR3 amino acids: CASSYVGNEQYF. The CDR3, as DNA: TGTGCCAGCAGTTACGTGGGCAACGAGCAGTACTTC.

This clonotype was found a few times. The chain has TRBV6-1 and TRBJ2-1; D not resolved. Germline CDR1 MNHNS, CDR2 SASEGT. The CDR3 is 15 amino acids. Trimming removed 5 bases from V and 5 bases from J, with 16 bases in between. Here the CDR3 DNA reads TGTGCCAGCAGTCTCCCCCCTCGTGGGGACAATGAGCAGTTCTTC. Its translation is CASSLPPRGDNEQFF.

The chain couples TRBV7-9 to TRBJ2-7; 9 bases match TRBD2. CDR3 length equals 13 residues. V lost 7 bases, J lost 3 bases, and 4 bases stayed unmatched. Germline V CDR1 and CDR2: SEHNR, FQNEAQ (reference sequence). CDR3 sequence: CASTPSGNYEQYF. The CDR3 region has the DNA TGTGCCAGCACGCCTAGCGGGAACTACGAGCAGTACTTC.

In the case of this clonotype: One junction end does not reproduce the germline sequence, and a read error may be involved. This rearrangement joins TRBV7-2 to TRBJ2-5, with 9 bases identical to TRBD1. CDR1 SGHTA and CDR2 FQGNSA come from the germline V gene. The CDR3 is 16 residues long. The CDR3 DNA is TGTGACAGCAGCCCCAACAGGGGGCGCAAGCAAGAGACCCAGTACTTC. Protein: CDSSPNRGRKQETQYF.

The sample holds a few counts of this clonotype. The chain has TRBV18 and TRBJ2-5; D perhaps matches TRBD2 (6 bases). V dropped 0 bases and J dropped 4 bases, with 9 bases sitting between them. From germline, CDR1 is KGHSH and CDR2 LQKENI. The CDR3 spans 14 residues. The CDR3 nucleotides are TGTGCCAGCTCACCACCGGAGGGGAGAGAGACCCAGTACTTC. Encoded protein: CASSPPEGRETQYF.

CDR3 coding DNA: TGTGCCAGCAGCCAAGATACTGAGTTTACTGAAGCTTTCTTT. It codes for CASSQDTEFTEAFF. The J gene is TRBJ1-1, the V gene TRBV4-2, with unresolved D. This CDR3 spans 14 amino acids. The V gene's germline CDR1 is LGHNA and CDR2 YNFKEQ. Trimming removed 0 bases from V and 5 bases from J, with 10 bases in between.

The chain recombines TRBV29-1 with TRBJ2-3, with D unclear. Trimming removed 1 base at V and 6 bases at J, with 8 bases between. Germline V gives CDR1 SQVTM, CDR2 ANQGSEA. The length of the CDR3 is 12 residues. Here the CDR3 DNA reads TGCAGCGTTGAAGCATTGGGGGATACGCAGTATTTT. Translated: CSVEALGDTQYF.

This clonotype has only a few counts. The chain links TRBV12-3 or TRBV12-4 to TRBJ1-3, with 9 nucleotides matching TRBD1. The trim removed 5 bases at V and 4 bases at J, leaving 9 bases unmatched. The CDR3 has 16 residues. The CDR3: CASSLGTGSSGNTIYF. In DNA form, the CDR3 reads TGTGCCAGCAGTCTTGGGACAGGGAGTTCGGGAAACACCATATATTTT.

This clonotype was detected a few times. The chain links TRBV6-2 or TRBV6-3 to TRBJ1-2; D may be TRBD1 (6 bases). The CDR3 extends over 14 amino acids. Per germline, CDR1 MNHEY and CDR2 SVGEGT. V lost 6 bases to trimming and J lost 8 bases, with 19 bases between them. The CDR3 loop reads CASRFAGVSGGYTF. Here the CDR3 DNA reads TGTGCCAGCAGGTTTGCAGGGGTCTCGGGCGGCTACACCTTC.

This clonotype has a handful of counts. The CDR3 sequence is CASSLGTLLSTDTQYF. The DNA of the CDR3 is TGTGCCAGCAGCTTAGGGACACTACTATCCACAGATACGCAGTATTTT. The chain carries TRBV7-9 and TRBJ2-3, with D tentatively TRBD1 (5 bases). The CDR3 spans 16 residues. The V end lost 1 base, the J end lost 2 bases, and 13 bases lay between the germline ends. Germline V gene lookup returns CDR1 SEHNR and CDR2 FQNEAQ (reference sequence).

This clonotype has just a few counts. V is TRBV29-1 and J is TRBJ1-4; 8 nucleotides align to TRBD1. This CDR3 has 12 residues. From germline, CDR1 is SQVTM and CDR2 ANQGSEA. Trimming at V came to 8 bases and at J to 5 bases, leaving 4 bases not matched to a gene. The CDR3 sequence: CSIRTGNEKLFF. The DNA of the CDR3 is TGCAGCATTCGGACAGGGAATGAAAAACTGTTTTTT.

This clonotype showed up many times. The chain recombines TRBV29-1 with TRBJ1-2; 9 bases agree with TRBD1. This CDR3 comprises 15 residues. After removal of 3 bases from V and 4 bases from J, the junction contained 9 bases not matched to a gene. Germline V gene data show CDR1 as SQVTM and CDR2 as ANQGSEA. The DNA for the CDR3 is TGCAGCGTTGACCTAGGACAGGGGTTAGTCTATGGCTACACCTTC. Its protein product is CSVDLGQGLVYGYTF.

The chain has TRBV7-9 and TRBJ1-5, with D perhaps matching TRBD1 (6 bases). Trimming pared 1 base from V and 6 bases from J, leaving 16 bases between. CDR3 size: 16 residues. Germline-derived CDR1 and CDR2 are SEHNR and FQNEAQ (reference sequence). In nucleotides, the CDR3 is TGTGCCAGCAGCTTAGGGACGGGAGCACAGGGTCAGCCCCAGCATTTT. Translating it yields CASSLGTGAQGQPQHF. Full variable domain (missing parts from reference TRBV7-9 and TRBJ1-5): DTGVSQNPRHKITKRGQNVTFRCDPISEHNRLYWYRQTLGQGPEFLTYFQNEAQLEKSRLLSDRFSAERPKGSFSTLEIQRTEQGDSAMYLCASSLGTGAQGQPQHFGDGTRLSIL.